The clone carrying this T cell receptor (beta chain) turned up a few times. The antigen remains unidentified. These data are taken from a study of T-cell reconstitution after alpha-beta-depleted transplantation in children. The CDR3 sequence is 13 residues long. Trimming cost V 6 bases and J 1 base; bases outside gene matches: 5. Germline V gives CDR1 DFQATT, CDR2 SNEGSKA (reference sequence). Study-wide findings and caveats: T-cell counts and diversity at one year following transplant were attributed mainly to newly produced T cells. The origin of high day-60 TCRbeta diversity in some patients lay in surviving recipient T cells and thymic progenitors. The origin of alpha-beta T cells about two months after transplant was reportedly several hundred expanded graft clones.

The TCRbeta library incorporated unique molecular identifiers. Via MiXCR, TCRdb re-called the PCR reads, giving one row per CDR3 protein. The sample lists around 300,000 distinct CDR3 sequences; nearly 8% were seen once. The chain has TRBV20-1 and TRBJ2-7; 8 nucleotides align to TRBD1. This clonotype originated in a female patient between 2 and 10 years old who had a stem cell transplant for Fanconi anemia, so the T cells may come from the graft donor. Specimen: peripheral blood, collected 360 days after TCRalphabeta/CD19-depleted stem cell transplant. This chain's CDR3 is CSASRDRSYEQYF. The CDR3 region has the DNA TGCAGTGCCTCTAGGGACAGGTCCTACGAGCAGTACTTC.